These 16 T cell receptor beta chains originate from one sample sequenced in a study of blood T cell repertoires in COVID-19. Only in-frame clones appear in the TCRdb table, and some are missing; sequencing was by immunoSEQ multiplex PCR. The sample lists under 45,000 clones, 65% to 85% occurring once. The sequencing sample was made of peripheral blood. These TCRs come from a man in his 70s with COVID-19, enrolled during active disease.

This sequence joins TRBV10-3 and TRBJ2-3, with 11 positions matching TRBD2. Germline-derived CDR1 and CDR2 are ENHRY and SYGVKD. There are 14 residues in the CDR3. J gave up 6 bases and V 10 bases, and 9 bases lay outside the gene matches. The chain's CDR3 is CATKLAGDRDTQYF. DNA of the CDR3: TGTGCCACCAAACTAGCGGGAGATAGGGATACGCAGTATTTT.

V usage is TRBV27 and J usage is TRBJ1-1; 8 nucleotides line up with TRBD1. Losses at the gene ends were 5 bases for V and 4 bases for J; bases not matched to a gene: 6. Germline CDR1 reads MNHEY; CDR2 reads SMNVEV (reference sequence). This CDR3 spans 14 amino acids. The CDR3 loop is CASSRQGLGTEAFF. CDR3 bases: TGTGCCAGCAGTAGACAGGGGTTGGGCACTGAAGCTTTCTTT.

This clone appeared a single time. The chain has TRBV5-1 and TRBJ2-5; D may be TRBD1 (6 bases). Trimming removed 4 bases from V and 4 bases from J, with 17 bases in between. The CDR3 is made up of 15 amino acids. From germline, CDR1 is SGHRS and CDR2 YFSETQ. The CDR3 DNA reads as TGCGCCAGCAGCGAGCCAGGGGCAAAGGCAGAGACCCAGTACTTC. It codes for CASSEPGAKAETQYF.

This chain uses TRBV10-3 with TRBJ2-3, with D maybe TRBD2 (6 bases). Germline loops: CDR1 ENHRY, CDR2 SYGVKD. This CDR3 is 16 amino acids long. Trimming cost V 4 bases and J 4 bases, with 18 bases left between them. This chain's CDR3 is CAISGGLRSLADTQYF. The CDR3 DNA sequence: TGTGCCATCAGTGGGGGACTCCGGAGTTTGGCAGATACGCAGTATTTT.

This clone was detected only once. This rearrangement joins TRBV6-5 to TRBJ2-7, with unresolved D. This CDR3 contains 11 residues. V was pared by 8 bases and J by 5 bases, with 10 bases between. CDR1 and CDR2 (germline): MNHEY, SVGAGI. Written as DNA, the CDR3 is TGTGCCAGCGGCCCAGATCACGAGCAGTACTTC. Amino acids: CASGPDHEQYF.

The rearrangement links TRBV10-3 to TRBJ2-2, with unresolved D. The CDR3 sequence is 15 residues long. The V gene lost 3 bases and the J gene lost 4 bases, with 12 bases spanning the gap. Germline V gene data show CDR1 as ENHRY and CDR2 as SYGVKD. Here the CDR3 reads CAISDARLSTGELFF. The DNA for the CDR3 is TGTGCCATCAGTGATGCGAGACTTAGCACCGGGGAGCTGTTTTTT.

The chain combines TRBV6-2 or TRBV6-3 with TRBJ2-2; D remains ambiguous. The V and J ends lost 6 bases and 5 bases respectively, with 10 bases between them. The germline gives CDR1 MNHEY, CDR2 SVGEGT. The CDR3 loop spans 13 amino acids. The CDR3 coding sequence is TGTGCCAGCAGCCAGCGCCAGACCGGGGAGCTGTTTTTT. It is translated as CASSQRQTGELFF.

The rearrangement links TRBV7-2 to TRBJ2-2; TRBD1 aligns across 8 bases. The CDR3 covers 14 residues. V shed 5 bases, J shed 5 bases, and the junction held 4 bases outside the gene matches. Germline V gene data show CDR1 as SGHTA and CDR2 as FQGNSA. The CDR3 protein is CASSKGQATGELFF. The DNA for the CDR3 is TGTGCCAGCAGCAAGGGACAGGCTACCGGGGAGCTGTTTTTT.

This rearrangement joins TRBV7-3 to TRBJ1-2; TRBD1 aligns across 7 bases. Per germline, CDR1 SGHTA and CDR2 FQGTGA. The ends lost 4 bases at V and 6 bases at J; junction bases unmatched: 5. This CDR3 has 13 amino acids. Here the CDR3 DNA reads TGTGCCAGCAGCTCAACCGGGACAGATGGCTACACCTTC. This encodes CASSSTGTDGYTF.

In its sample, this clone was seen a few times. The CDR3: CASSQQLATEAFF. Written as DNA, the CDR3 is TGTGCCAGCAGCCAACAGTTGGCCACTGAAGCTTTCTTT. The chain combines TRBV5-8 with TRBJ1-1; D gene uncertain. V was clipped by 4 bases and J by 4 bases, with 11 bases between them. This CDR3 is built from 13 residues. Germline V gives CDR1 SGHTS, CDR2 YDEGEE. Supplemented by reference TRBV5-8 and TRBJ1-1, the full variable domain reads EAGVTQSPTHLIKTRGQQATLRCSPISGHTSVYWYQQALGLGLQFLLWYDEGEERNRGNFPPRFSGRQFPNYSSELNVNALELEDSALYLCASSQQLATEAFFGQGTRLTVV.

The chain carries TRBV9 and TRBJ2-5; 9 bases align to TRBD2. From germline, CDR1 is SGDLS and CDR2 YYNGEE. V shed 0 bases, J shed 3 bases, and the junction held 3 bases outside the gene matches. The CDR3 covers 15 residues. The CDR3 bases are TGTGCCAGCAGCGTAGAGACTAGCGGAAAAGAGACCCAGTACTTC. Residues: CASSVETSGKETQYF.

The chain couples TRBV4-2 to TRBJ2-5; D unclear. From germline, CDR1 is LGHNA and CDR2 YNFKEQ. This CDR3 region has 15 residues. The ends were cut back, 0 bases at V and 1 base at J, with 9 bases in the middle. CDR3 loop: CASSQDGLGQETQYF. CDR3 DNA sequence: TGTGCCAGCAGCCAAGATGGTCTAGGCCAAGAGACCCAGTACTTC.

Here the CDR3 reads CASSLGAGGSVAGELFF. The DNA for the CDR3 is TGCGCCAGCAGCTTGGGGGCCGGGGGAAGTGTAGCCGGGGAGCTGTTTTTT. The chain couples TRBV5-1 to TRBJ2-2, with D possibly matching TRBD2 (6 bases). V lost 0 bases, J lost 6 bases, and 18 bases lay in between. This CDR3 contains 17 residues. CDR1 is SGHRS and CDR2 is YFSETQ in the germline V gene.

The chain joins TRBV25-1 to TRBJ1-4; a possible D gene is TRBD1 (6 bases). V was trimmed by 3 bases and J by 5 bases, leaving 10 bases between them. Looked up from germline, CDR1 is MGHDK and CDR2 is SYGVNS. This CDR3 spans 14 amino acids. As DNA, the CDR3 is TGTGCCAGCAGTGACGACAGGACAAATGAAAAACTGTTTTTT. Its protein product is CASSDDRTNEKLFF.

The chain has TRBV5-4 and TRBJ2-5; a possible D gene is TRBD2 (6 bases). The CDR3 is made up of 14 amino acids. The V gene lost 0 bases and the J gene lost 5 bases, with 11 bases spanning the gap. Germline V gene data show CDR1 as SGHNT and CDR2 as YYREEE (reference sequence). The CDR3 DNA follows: TGTGCCAGCAGCTTGGGCGGGGCAGCGGAGACCCAGTACTTC. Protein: CASSLGGAAETQYF.

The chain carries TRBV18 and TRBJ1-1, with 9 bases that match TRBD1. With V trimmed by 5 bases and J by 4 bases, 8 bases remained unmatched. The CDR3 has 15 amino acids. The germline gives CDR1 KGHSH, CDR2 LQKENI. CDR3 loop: CASSVNRGHGTEAFF. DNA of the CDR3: TGTGCCAGCTCAGTTAACAGGGGGCATGGCACTGAAGCTTTCTTT.